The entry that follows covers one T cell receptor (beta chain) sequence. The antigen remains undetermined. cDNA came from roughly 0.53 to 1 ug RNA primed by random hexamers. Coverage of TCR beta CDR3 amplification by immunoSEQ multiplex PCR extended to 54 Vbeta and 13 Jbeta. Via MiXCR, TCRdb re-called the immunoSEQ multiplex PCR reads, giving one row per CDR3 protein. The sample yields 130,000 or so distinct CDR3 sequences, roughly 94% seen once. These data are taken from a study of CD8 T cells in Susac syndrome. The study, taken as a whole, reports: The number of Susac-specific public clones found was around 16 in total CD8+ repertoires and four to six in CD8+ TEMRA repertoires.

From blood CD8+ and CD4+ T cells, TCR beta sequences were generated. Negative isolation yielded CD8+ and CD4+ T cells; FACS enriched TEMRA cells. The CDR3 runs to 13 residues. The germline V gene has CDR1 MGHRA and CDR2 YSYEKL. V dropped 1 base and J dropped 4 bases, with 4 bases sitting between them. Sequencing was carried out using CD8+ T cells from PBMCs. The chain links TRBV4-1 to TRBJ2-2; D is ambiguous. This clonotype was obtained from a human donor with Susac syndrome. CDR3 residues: CASSQGPTGELFF. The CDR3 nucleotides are TGCGCCAGCAGCCAAGGGCCCACCGGGGAGCTGTTTTTT.